What follows are 6 T cell receptor beta chains derived from one specimen sequenced in a study of human T cells and chemical hapten exposure. MiXCR, applied by TCRdb to the RACE reads, yields one record per CDR3 protein. Here the sample spans tens of thousands of distinct CDR3 sequences, 9% to 12% being singletons. Time point: patch test 2, 6 weeks after DPC sensitization. Treatment here: therapeutic diphenylcyclopropenone sensitization with weekly scalp DPC. Sequencing was performed on whole blood, taken in connection with sensitization to the hapten diphenylcyclopropenone (DPC). Every receptor here comes from a woman in her forties or fifties with alopecia areata. Some clones in this sample may be carry-over from other donors' samples.

This clonotype appeared many times. CDR3 coding DNA: TGTGCCAGCAGTTACTCGAGGGACAGCTCCTACGAGCAGTACTTC. Protein sequence: CASSYSRDSSYEQYF. The J gene is TRBJ2-7, the V gene TRBV6-5, with TRBD1 matching over 7 bases. Germline trimming cut 0 bases from V and 0 bases from J; bases unmatched to any gene: 2. The CDR3 spans 15 residues. Germline V gene data show CDR1 as MNHEY and CDR2 as SVGAGI.

This clonotype has at least ten counts. The chain carries TRBV20-1 and TRBJ1-1, with D uncertain. The CDR3 loop spans 16 amino acids. Germline CDR1 and CDR2: DFQATT and SNEGSKA (reference sequence). The V and J ends lost 3 bases and 3 bases respectively, with 20 bases between them. The CDR3 bases are TGCAGTGCTAGTTCGTCGGGGTCCGCGACCTACACTGAAGCTTTCTTT. Amino acids: CSASSSGSATYTEAFF.

This clonotype has only a few counts. V usage is TRBV7-9 and J usage is TRBJ2-1; 9 nucleotides align to TRBD1. CDR3 length: 15 amino acids. CDR1 and CDR2 from the germline V gene are SEHNR and FQNEAQ (reference sequence). V shed 4 bases, J shed 9 bases, and the junction held 10 bases outside the gene matches. CDR3 sequence reads: CASSSNPGQGFEQFF. In DNA, the CDR3 is TGTGCCAGCAGCTCAAATCCGGGACAGGGTTTTGAGCAGTTCTTC. The entire variable domain, with the rest obtained from reference TRBV7-9 and TRBJ2-1, is as follows: DTGVSQNPRHKITKRGQNVTFRCDPISEHNRLYWYRQTLGQGPEFLTYFQNEAQLEKSRLLSDRFSAERPKGSFSTLEIQRTEQGDSAMYLCASSSNPGQGFEQFFGPGTRLTVL.

In this sample, this clonotype turned up a few times. The chain uses TRBV29-1 and TRBJ2-7; D might be TRBD1 (6 bases). In germline, CDR1 is SQVTM, CDR2 ANQGSEA. V gave up 6 bases and J gave up 2 bases, with 11 bases separating them. The CDR3 totals 12 residues. The CDR3 spells CSVGQSTYEQYF. DNA of the CDR3: TGCAGCGTCGGACAGTCCACCTACGAGCAGTACTTC.

The sample holds many counts of this clonotype. The genes are TRBV19 and TRBJ1-1; D perhaps matches TRBD1 (5 bases). This CDR3 contains 14 residues. Germline CDR1 and CDR2: LNHDA and SQIVND (reference sequence). V dropped 5 bases and J dropped 4 bases, with 14 bases sitting between them. The CDR3 is CASSSQGVGTEAFF. The DNA of the CDR3 is TGTGCCAGTAGTTCTCAGGGAGTGGGCACTGAAGCTTTCTTT.

This clonotype was recorded at least ten times. The chain's CDR3 is CASTSGRTEETQYF. CDR3 bases: TGTGCCAGCACCTCCGGGAGAACAGAAGAGACCCAGTACTTC. The chain joins TRBV12-3 or TRBV12-4 to TRBJ2-5, with a weak D call TRBD2 (6 bases). CDR3 size: 14 residues. The V and J ends lost 7 bases and 3 bases respectively, with 15 bases between them.